These 25 T cell receptor beta chains were sequenced from one sample in a study of shared clonotypes between healthy human individuals. This table comes from immunoSEQ multiplex PCR, and its TCRdb copy is limited to in-frame clones, with some not included. This table has over 1.5 million clones, roughly 98% appearing once. The sample comprised naive CD4+ T cells sorted from blood. The subset was: CD45RA+ positively selected. The source is a man aged 30 to 45 in good health.

This chain connects TRBV5-1 to TRBJ1-2, with D possibly matching TRBD1 (5 bases). Germline-derived CDR1 and CDR2 are SGHRS and YFSETQ. Deletions cut 0 bases from V and 5 bases from J, with 17 bases between. This CDR3 comprises 16 residues. The CDR3 nucleotides read TGCGCCAGCAGCTTGGGAGATGTCGCTGGGGCATATGGCTACACCTTC. Its translation: CASSLGDVAGAYGYTF.

The chain uses TRBV6-5 and TRBJ2-1; tentative D call: TRBD2 (5 bases). CDR1 and CDR2 from the germline V gene are MNHEY and SVGAGI. The CDR3 is made up of 14 amino acids. The germline V and J ends were trimmed by 7 bases and 0 bases, with 10 bases remaining between them. CDR3 protein: CASTRAGSYNEQFF. The DNA of the CDR3 is TGTGCCAGCACGAGGGCTGGCTCCTACAATGAGCAGTTCTTC.

The chain combines TRBV7-9 with TRBJ2-7; 9 bases line up with TRBD2. The CDR3 totals 15 residues. The ends lost 3 bases at V and 1 base at J; junction bases unmatched: 4. Germline V lookup: CDR1 SEHNR, CDR2 FQNEAQ (reference sequence). The CDR3 reads CASSFRREGSYEQYF. CDR3 nucleotide sequence: TGTGCCAGCAGCTTCAGGCGGGAGGGATCCTACGAGCAGTACTTC.

This chain uses TRBV12-2 with TRBJ1-5; TRBD1 is the table's D call, not checked against the DNA. TRBV12-2 is a pseudogene segment. This CDR3 has 14 residues. DNA for the CDR3: TGTGCAAGTCGCTTAAAAGGGGTGGTGGAGCCCCAGCATTTT. Translation gives CASRLKGVVEPQHF.

This chain links TRBV7-9 with TRBJ2-1; a possible D gene is TRBD1 (6 bases). This CDR3 spans 13 amino acids. The germline V and J ends were trimmed by 4 bases and 2 bases, with 6 bases remaining between them. CDR1 is SEHNR and CDR2 is FQNEAQ in the germline V gene (reference sequence). CDR3 nucleotide sequence: TGTGCCAGCAGCTCAGGGGCCTACAATGAGCAGTTCTTC. Translating gives CASSSGAYNEQFF.

In its sample, this clone was seen once. The chain recombines TRBV7-2 with TRBJ2-5; tentatively, D is TRBD1 (5 bases). Deletions cut 0 bases from V and 2 bases from J, with 7 bases between. Germline V gene sequence: CDR1 SGHTA, CDR2 FQGNSA. The CDR3 sequence is 14 residues long. The CDR3: CASSLAAGQETQYF. In DNA form, the CDR3 reads TGTGCCAGCAGCTTAGCGGCAGGGCAAGAGACCCAGTACTTC. Combining the CDR3 with reference TRBV7-2 and TRBJ2-5 gives the whole variable domain GAGVSQSPSNKVTEKGKDVELRCDPISGHTALYWYRQSLGQGLEFLIYFQGNSAPDKSGLPSDRFSAERTGGSVSTLTIQRTQQEDSAVYLCASSLAAGQETQYFGPGTRLLVL.

The chain couples TRBV19 to TRBJ1-2, with D unclear. V was shortened by 7 bases and J by 6 bases, with 15 bases between the two germline ends. The CDR3 has 13 residues. CDR1 is LNHDA, CDR2 SQIVND, per germline (reference sequence). The DNA for the CDR3 is TGTGCCAGTACCCATATCGGGTCGGATGGCTACACCTTC. Protein product: CASTHIGSDGYTF.

This rearrangement joins TRBV19 to TRBJ2-1, with D tentatively TRBD1 (5 bases). The germline V and J ends were trimmed by 3 bases and 10 bases, with 16 bases remaining between them. Per germline, CDR1 LNHDA and CDR2 SQIVND (reference sequence). This CDR3 region has 14 residues. CDR3 nucleotides: TGTGCCAGTAGTATCGGAAGGGGAAGGGGAGAGCAGTTCTTC. Protein sequence: CASSIGRGRGEQFF.

This chain links TRBV19 with TRBJ1-1; the D is unclear. The CDR3 is made up of 13 amino acids. Germline CDR1 and CDR2: LNHDA and SQIVND (reference sequence). Trimming left V 6 bases short and J 1 base short, with 9 bases between. The CDR3 reads CASRRQTNTEAFF. DNA for the CDR3: TGTGCCAGTAGAAGGCAGACGAACACTGAAGCTTTCTTT.

V is TRBV7-6 and J is TRBJ1-3; tentatively, D is TRBD1 (6 bases). CDR3 length equals 17 residues. Trimming left V 5 bases short and J 0 bases short, with 17 bases between. CDR1 is SGHVS, CDR2 FNYEAQ, per germline. Written as DNA, the CDR3 is TGTGCCAGCAGCGCCCTGGACAGTAAGACCTCTGGAAACACCATATATTTT. It specifies CASSALDSKTSGNTIYF.

The chain is built from TRBV21-1 and TRBJ1-2; the DNA was not used to check the table's D call, TRBD1. TRBV21-1 is flagged as a pseudogene. The CDR3 consists of 15 residues. The CDR3 nucleotides are TGTGCCAGCAACTTACAGGGGGCGCGGTGCTATGGCTACACCTTC. Translating it yields CASNLQGARCYGYTF.

The rearrangement links TRBV5-4 to TRBJ2-1; D call uncertain. CDR1 and CDR2 (germline): SGHNT, YYREEE (reference sequence). The CDR3 runs 14 residues. The V end was cut by 0 bases, the J end by 9 bases, with 13 bases between. CDR3 nucleotide sequence: TGTGCCAGCAGCTTGGCTTCCGGGTTTTTTGAGCAGTTCTTC. Its translation: CASSLASGFFEQFF.

The chain couples TRBV5-5 to TRBJ2-7, with D perhaps TRBD2 (5 bases). Per germline, CDR1 SGHKS and CDR2 YYEKEE (reference sequence). The CDR3 covers 16 residues. V lost 2 bases and J 3 bases, leaving 18 bases between the germline ends. The CDR3 sequence is CASSFATGMKNYEQYF. The CDR3 DNA reads TGTGCCAGCAGCTTTGCGACCGGGATGAAGAACTACGAGCAGTACTTC.

With respect to this clone: Other DNA variants within this sample encode the same CDR3. The V call is TRBV28, the J call TRBJ2-1; D unclear. Trimming cost V 3 bases and J 5 bases, with 2 bases left between them. Germline V gene sequence: CDR1 MDHEN, CDR2 SYDVKM. This CDR3 comprises 11 residues. This chain's CDR3 is CASSFHNEQFF. CDR3 DNA: TGTGCCAGCAGTTTTCACAATGAGCAGTTCTTC. Full variable domain (outside the CDR3, taken from reference TRBV28 and TRBJ2-1): DVKVTQSSRYLVKRTGEKVFLECVQDMDHENMFWYRQDPGLGLRLIYFSYDVKMKEKGDIPEGYSVSREKKERFSLILESASTNQTSMYLCASSFHNEQFFGPGTRLTVL.

The chain is built from TRBV7-9 and TRBJ2-3, with D perhaps TRBD2 (6 bases). Germline V gene sequence: CDR1 SEHNR, CDR2 FQNEAQ (reference sequence). The V gene lost 1 base and the J gene lost 2 bases, with 16 bases spanning the gap. The CDR3 is 17 residues long. The CDR3 sequence: CASSLGGTRDLTDTQYF. DNA of the CDR3: TGTGCCAGCAGCTTAGGAGGGACGCGGGACCTCACAGATACGCAGTATTTT.

The chain uses TRBV7-9 and TRBJ2-1; D is uncertain. There are 13 residues in the CDR3. Germline V gives CDR1 SEHNR, CDR2 FQNEAQ (reference sequence). Trimming pared 2 bases from V and 8 bases from J, leaving 10 bases between. The CDR3 nucleotides read TGTGCCAGCAGCTTATTGGGCCTTGATGAGCAGTTCTTC. Residues: CASSLLGLDEQFF.

V is TRBV19 and J is TRBJ1-5, with no clear D. The CDR3 sequence is 13 residues long. Germline V gives CDR1 LNHDA, CDR2 SQIVND (reference sequence). V dropped 4 bases and J dropped 7 bases, with 11 bases sitting between them. The CDR3 sequence: CASSTLSAQPQHF. The CDR3 bases are TGTGCCAGTAGTACCCTATCGGCCCAGCCCCAGCATTTT.

This clone was counted a single time. This sequence joins TRBV27 and TRBJ2-7; D ambiguous. Looked up from germline, CDR1 is MNHEY and CDR2 is SMNVEV (reference sequence). The ends were cut back, 3 bases at V and 2 bases at J, with 8 bases in the middle. This CDR3 spans 13 amino acids. The CDR3 DNA sequence: TGTGCCAGCAGTTTCCAGGCCCCCTACGAGCAGTACTTC. It yields the protein CASSFQAPYEQYF.

The chain carries TRBV7-9 and TRBJ2-7; no reliable D call. Trimming cost V 3 bases and J 5 bases, with 11 bases left between them. Germline V CDR1 and CDR2: SEHNR, FQNEAQ (reference sequence). The CDR3 contains 13 residues. In DNA form, the CDR3 reads TGTGCCAGCAGCTTGGACGTGAAGCACGAGCAGTACTTC. This translates into CASSLDVKHEQYF.

The chain joins TRBV7-9 to TRBJ1-2, with TRBD1 as a possible D gene (5 bases). V dropped 5 bases and J dropped 12 bases, with 16 bases sitting between them. CDR3 length: 12 residues. Germline CDR1 and CDR2: SEHNR and FQNEAQ (reference sequence). CDR3 sequence (DNA): TGTGCCAGCAGCCCACTATTCGGGGGTAACACCTTC. This codes for CASSPLFGGNTF.

This chain uses TRBV9 with TRBJ1-3; D gene unclear. The CDR3 is 13 amino acids. The germline gives CDR1 SGDLS, CDR2 YYNGEE. The germline V and J ends were trimmed by 3 bases and 2 bases, with 6 bases remaining between them. DNA of the CDR3: TGTGCCAGCAGCGCGCAGGCTGGAAACACCATATATTTT. Translating gives CASSAQAGNTIYF.

This rearrangement joins TRBV19 to TRBJ2-1, with 10 bases aligning to TRBD2. The V gene end was trimmed by 7 bases and the J gene end by 9 bases; junction bases not matched to a gene: 12. Germline values: CDR1 LNHDA, CDR2 SQIVND (reference sequence). The CDR3 totals 15 residues. The CDR3 sequence is CASTKEASGRGEQFF. The CDR3 DNA is TGTGCCAGTACAAAGGAGGCAAGCGGGAGGGGTGAGCAGTTCTTC.

The rearrangement uses TRBV5-4 and TRBJ2-1; the D gene is possibly TRBD2 (6 bases). The CDR3 consists of 15 residues. Trimming stripped 5 bases from V and 1 base from J, with 13 bases between. Germline V lookup: CDR1 SGHNT, CDR2 YYREEE (reference sequence). Here the CDR3 reads CASRLGRGSYNEQFF. Here the CDR3 DNA reads TGTGCCAGCAGGCTGGGGCGGGGATCCTACAATGAGCAGTTCTTC.

The CDR3 region is CASSQGVRSYNEQFF. CDR3 in DNA: TGCGCCAGCAGCCAAGGCGTCCGGTCGTACAATGAGCAGTTCTTC. The rearrangement uses TRBV4-3 and TRBJ2-1; D is uncertain. The V and J ends lost 1 base and 4 bases respectively, with 11 bases between them. Germline CDR1 is LGHNA and CDR2 is YSLEER. The CDR3 contains 15 residues.

The rearrangement links TRBV7-2 to TRBJ2-3; TRBD1 might be the D (5 bases). Germline values: CDR1 SGHTA, CDR2 FQGNSA. The CDR3 runs 15 residues. Trimming removed 5 bases at V and 0 bases at J, with 12 bases between. As DNA, the CDR3 is TGTGCCAGCAGCGCCTTCGACAGAAGCACAGATACGCAGTATTTT. Residues: CASSAFDRSTDTQYF.